What follows are 26 T cell receptor beta chains derived from one specimen sequenced in a study of a mutant IDH1 vaccine in newly diagnosed glioma. Stated time point: week 47, end of study. Each dose delivered 300 ug of mutant IDH1 20-mer peptide subcutaneously with imiquimod. Their antigens remain unidentified. This table comes from immunoSEQ multiplex PCR, and its TCRdb copy is limited to in-frame clones, with some not included. The data show 30,000 or so clones, approximately 89% seen once. The starting material was PBMCs, obtained from a glioma patient whose treatment included an IDH1 peptide vaccine. The receptors shown here come from a man aged 35 to 55 with glioma.

The chain carries TRBV18 and TRBJ2-3; 13 bases agree with TRBD2. The CDR3 consists of 15 residues. V lost 5 bases and J lost 5; bases outside the gene matches: 4. CDR1 and CDR2 (germline): KGHSH, LQKENI. Written as DNA, the CDR3 is TGTGCCAGCTCATCTGGACTAGCGGGAGTAGATACGCAGTATTTT. This encodes CASSSGLAGVDTQYF.

The chain carries TRBV27 and TRBJ2-2, with a weak D call TRBD2 (5 bases). The CDR3 totals 16 residues. The V and J ends lost 3 bases and 0 bases respectively, with 11 bases between them. The germline gives CDR1 MNHEY, CDR2 SMNVEV (reference sequence). The CDR3 sequence is CASSFSGLANTGELFF. CDR3 DNA: TGTGCCAGCAGTTTCTCGGGATTAGCGAACACCGGGGAGCTGTTTTTT.

The CDR3 here is CASRRDREKGGYTF. The CDR3 region has the DNA TGTGCCAGCAGGAGGGACAGGGAAAAAGGTGGCTACACCTTC. J is TRBJ1-2 and V is TRBV6-4, with TRBD1 matching 9 bases. The V and J ends lost 6 bases and 7 bases, in that order; junction bases with no gene match: 9. This CDR3 has 14 residues. From germline, CDR1 is MRHNA and CDR2 SNTAGT.

The gene calls are TRBV5-1 and TRBJ1-1; TRBD1 might be the D (5 bases). Trimming removed 4 bases at V and 1 base at J, with 8 bases between. The length of the CDR3 is 13 residues. Looked up from germline, CDR1 is SGHRS and CDR2 is YFSETQ. The CDR3 nucleotides read TGCGCCAGCAGCCCGGGACCGAACACTGAAGCTTTCTTT. It is translated as CASSPGPNTEAFF.

V gene TRBV4-3 combines with J gene TRBJ2-1; no reliable D call. The germline V gene encodes CDR1 LGHNA and CDR2 YSLEER. V dropped 0 bases and J dropped 4 bases, with 7 bases sitting between them. CDR3 length equals 14 residues. In DNA form, the CDR3 reads TGCGCCAGCAGCCAAGAAGGCAATTACAATGAGCAGTTCTTC. Amino acids: CASSQEGNYNEQFF.

The chain joins TRBV10-3 to TRBJ2-3; D is ambiguous. Looked up from germline, CDR1 is ENHRY and CDR2 is SYGVKD. The V end lost 2 bases, the J end lost 8 bases, and 8 bases lay between the germline ends. The CDR3 is 12 residues long. CDR3 nucleotide sequence: TGTGCCATCAGTGAGCCTCACACTACGCAGTATTTT. It encodes CAISEPHTTQYF.

V and J are TRBV10-1 and TRBJ2-1; D may be TRBD2 (5 bases). V was trimmed by 2 bases and J by 3 bases, leaving 23 bases between them. Germline CDR1 is WNHNN and CDR2 is SYGVQD (reference sequence). This CDR3 comprises 19 residues. The CDR3: CASSEAGLALTRVYNEQFF. The DNA of the CDR3 is TGCGCCAGCAGTGAGGCTGGGCTAGCCCTCACTAGGGTCTACAATGAGCAGTTCTTC.

This chain links TRBV7-2 with TRBJ1-3; a weak D match, TRBD1 (5 bases). The CDR3 runs to 14 residues. Germline CDR1 SGHTA, CDR2 FQGNSA. The V end was cut by 2 bases, the J end by 4 bases, with 9 bases between. The CDR3 region is CASSLSGTGNTIYF. DNA of the CDR3: TGTGCCAGCAGCTTATCCGGGACGGGAAACACCATATATTTT.

The chain carries TRBV2 and TRBJ1-1, with a possible D match to TRBD1 (6 bases). This CDR3 has 14 residues. Germline loops: CDR1 SNHLY, CDR2 FYNNEI. Deletions cut 9 bases from V and 1 base from J, with 15 bases between. The CDR3 here is CARDLSQGNTEAFF. In nucleotides, the CDR3 is TGTGCCAGGGACCTATCACAGGGGAACACTGAAGCTTTCTTT.

The chain couples TRBV5-6 to TRBJ2-5; possibly TRBD1 for D (6 bases). The CDR3 totals 17 residues. V lost 4 bases and J 2 bases, leaving 21 bases between the germline ends. Germline-derived CDR1 and CDR2 are SGHDT and YYEEEE. CDR3 coding DNA: TGTGCCAGCAGCCCAGGGGCGGATTCATGGGGACAAGAGACCCAGTACTTC. This gives the protein CASSPGADSWGQETQYF.

The chain combines TRBV6-5 with TRBJ1-2, with a weak D call TRBD1 (5 bases). The germline CDR1 and CDR2 sequences are MNHEY and SVGAGI. V was trimmed by 3 bases and J by 8 bases, leaving 10 bases between them. CDR3 size: 12 residues. The CDR3 protein is CASSYWGEGYTF. The CDR3 nucleotides are TGTGCCAGCAGTTATTGGGGGGAGGGCTACACCTTC.

Details on this clone: Other DNA sequences of this sample code for an identical CDR3. The gene calls are TRBV2 and TRBJ1-2, with D unresolved. Germline CDR1 SNHLY, CDR2 FYNNEI. V dropped 2 bases and J dropped 4 bases, with 5 bases sitting between them. The CDR3 loop spans 12 amino acids. The CDR3 DNA sequence: TGTGCCAGCAGTGAAAGGGCCTATGGCTACACCTTC. This codes for CASSERAYGYTF.

V usage is TRBV10-2 and J usage is TRBJ2-7; D remains ambiguous. The V end was cut by 6 bases, the J end by 3 bases, with 12 bases between. The CDR3 covers 13 residues. The germline gives CDR1 WSHSY, CDR2 SAAADI. CDR3 nucleotide sequence: TGCGCCAGCAGGCCGCAGTCGGTCTACGAGCAGTACTTC. It translates to CASRPQSVYEQYF.

The J gene is TRBJ2-2, the V gene TRBV7-8; 8 bases are a match to TRBD1. V dropped 1 base and J dropped 4; count of bases not matched to a gene: 2. The CDR3 covers 15 residues. Germline-derived CDR1 and CDR2 are SGHVS and FQNEAQ. CDR3 in DNA: TGTGCCAGCAGCTTAGGGACAGGGCGCACCGGGGAGCTGTTTTTT. Its translation: CASSLGTGRTGELFF.

The chain recombines TRBV19 with TRBJ1-1, with D hard to call. This CDR3 is 12 amino acids long. CDR1 and CDR2 (germline): LNHDA, SQIVND (reference sequence). Between the trimmed V and J ends, which lost 10 bases and 1 base, there was a span of 10 bases. CDR3 DNA: TGTGCCACCAAGACTGAGAACACTGAAGCTTTCTTT. The encoded protein is CATKTENTEAFF.

J is TRBJ2-2 and V is TRBV25-1, with 7 bases aligning to TRBD2. The CDR3 consists of 14 residues. Trimming removed 5 bases from V and 3 bases from J; junction bases left unmatched: 3. CDR1 and CDR2 from the germline V gene are MGHDK and SYGVNS. CDR3 loop: CASSPGGDTGELFF. CDR3 coding DNA: TGTGCCAGCAGTCCGGGGGGAGACACCGGGGAGCTGTTTTTT.

This chain links TRBV23-1 with TRBJ2-6, with D hard to call. TRBV23-1 is recorded as an ORF, its role being uncertain. This CDR3 has 17 residues. Trimming took off 5 bases at V and 0 bases at J, with 14 bases between the two ends. For the CDR3, the DNA is TGCGCCAGCAGTACTCGGCCATGGGGCTCTGGGGCCAACGTCCTGACTTTC. It yields the protein CASSTRPWGSGANVLTF.

V gene TRBV5-6 combines with J gene TRBJ2-3; D unresolved. Trimming cost V 0 bases and J 1 base, with 3 bases left between them. Germline values: CDR1 SGHDT, CDR2 YYEEEE. The CDR3 has 13 amino acids. Written as DNA, the CDR3 is TGTGCCAGCAGCTTGGGCCGCACAGATACGCAGTATTTT. This gives the protein CASSLGRTDTQYF.

This chain uses TRBV27 with TRBJ1-1; D is unclear. The V gene's germline CDR1 is MNHEY and CDR2 SMNVEV (reference sequence). The CDR3 has 13 amino acids. Between the trimmed V and J ends, which lost 5 bases and 4 bases, there was a span of 11 bases. The CDR3 sequence is CASSIGRTTEAFF. The CDR3 nucleotides are TGTGCCAGCAGTATCGGACGGACCACTGAAGCTTTCTTT.

V gene TRBV25-1 combines with J gene TRBJ2-3, with TRBD1 matching over 11 bases. V shed 3 bases and J 1 base; nucleotides not matched to a gene: 3. The CDR3 extends over 16 amino acids. The germline CDR1 and CDR2 sequences are MGHDK and SYGVNS. CDR3 in amino acids: CASSEGQGVGTDTQYF. The DNA of the CDR3 is TGTGCCAGCAGTGAGGGACAGGGGGTAGGCACAGATACGCAGTATTTT.

CDR3 loop: CASSEFPTADTQYF. The CDR3 DNA reads as TGTGCCAGCAGTGAATTCCCTACTGCAGATACGCAGTATTTT. This chain uses TRBV6-1 with TRBJ2-3; the D is unclear. The CDR3 extends over 14 amino acids. The V gene's germline CDR1 is MNHNS and CDR2 SASEGT. Between the trimmed V and J ends, which lost 2 bases and 4 bases, there was a span of 10 bases.

The chain links TRBV5-4 to TRBJ2-2, with TRBD2 matching over 10 bases. CDR3 length: 18 amino acids. V was pared by 3 bases and J by 4 bases, with 12 bases of the junction left unmatched. Germline-derived CDR1 and CDR2 are SGHNT and YYREEE (reference sequence). The CDR3 here is CASSSGSGRGSATGELFF. The CDR3 bases are TGTGCCAGCAGCTCGGGGAGCGGGAGGGGATCAGCCACCGGGGAGCTGTTTTTT.

This chain joins TRBV6-4 and TRBJ2-5; D may be TRBD1 or TRBD2 (5 bases each). The CDR3 has 13 amino acids. Trimming cost V 8 bases and J 5 bases, with 15 bases left between them. Germline V CDR1 and CDR2: MRHNA, SNTAGT. For the CDR3, the DNA is TGTGCCAGCGGAAATGGGGGAAGGGAGACCCAGTACTTC. It translates to CASGNGGRETQYF.

This chain connects TRBV9 to TRBJ2-1, with TRBD2 matching over 8 bases. The CDR3 is made up of 15 amino acids. Germline loops: CDR1 SGDLS, CDR2 YYNGEE. V trimming: 4 bases; J trimming: 7 bases; junction bases outside the gene matches: 10. CDR3 nucleotide sequence: TGTGCCAGCAGCCCGCCCGGGAGGGTATATAATGAGCAGTTCTTC. It is translated as CASSPPGRVYNEQFF.

V gene TRBV4-3 combines with J gene TRBJ2-1; D is uncertain. V shed 0 bases and J shed 0 bases, with 12 bases lying between them. Germline V gene sequence: CDR1 LGHNA, CDR2 YSLEER. CDR3 length: 17 amino acids. The CDR3 spells CASSQDNKKSSYNEQFF. The CDR3 bases are TGCGCCAGCAGCCAAGATAATAAGAAGAGCTCCTACAATGAGCAGTTCTTC.

The chain combines TRBV5-5 with TRBJ1-6, with D possibly TRBD1 on 5 matching bases. There are 17 residues in the CDR3. CDR1 and CDR2 (germline): SGHKS, YYEKEE (reference sequence). Trimming took 4 bases from V and 5 from J, leaving 19 bases between them. The CDR3 here is CASSPRLGGNNNSPLHF. The CDR3 bases are TGTGCCAGCAGCCCCCGTTTGGGGGGAAATAATAATTCACCCCTCCACTTT.